This T cell receptor beta chain was observed in a study of blood T cell repertoires in COVID-19. Generated by immunoSEQ multiplex PCR, the TCRdb table keeps only in-frame clones and is missing some. The sample consists of about 230,000 clones, around 84% of them appearing once. Germline V lookup: CDR1 MNHEY, CDR2 SVGAGI. V was shortened by 2 bases and J by 2 bases, with 11 bases between the two germline ends. CDR3 length equals 15 residues. Seattle patients were enrolled while actively infected and followed longitudinally. Sequencing was performed on peripheral blood. J is TRBJ2-3 and V is TRBV6-5; TRBD2 is a possible D gene (6 bases). The sequence derives from a man aged 45-65 years with COVID-19, enrolled during active disease. Here the CDR3 DNA reads TGTGCCAGCAGTTACCTCCCGGGAGTCACAGATACGCAGTATTTT. Amino acid sequence: CASSYLPGVTDTQYF.